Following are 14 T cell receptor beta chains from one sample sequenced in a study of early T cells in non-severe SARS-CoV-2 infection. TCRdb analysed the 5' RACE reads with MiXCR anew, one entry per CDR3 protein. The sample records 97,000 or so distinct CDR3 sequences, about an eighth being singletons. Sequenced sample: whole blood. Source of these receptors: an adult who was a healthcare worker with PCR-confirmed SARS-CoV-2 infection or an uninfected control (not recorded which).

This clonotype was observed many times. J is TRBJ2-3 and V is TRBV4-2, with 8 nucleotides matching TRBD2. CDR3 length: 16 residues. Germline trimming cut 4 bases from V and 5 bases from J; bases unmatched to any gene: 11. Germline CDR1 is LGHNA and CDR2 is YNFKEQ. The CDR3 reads CASSRTTGGPGDTQYF. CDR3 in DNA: TGTGCCAGCAGCCGGACTACGGGAGGGCCCGGAGATACGCAGTATTTT.

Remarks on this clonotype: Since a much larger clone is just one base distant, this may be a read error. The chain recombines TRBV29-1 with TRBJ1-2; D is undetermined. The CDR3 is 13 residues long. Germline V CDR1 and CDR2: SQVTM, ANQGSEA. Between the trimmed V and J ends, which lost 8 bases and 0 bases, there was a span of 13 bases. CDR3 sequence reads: CSTTRRTNYGYTF. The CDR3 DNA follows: TGCAGCACCACAAGGCGAACTAACTATGGCTACACCTTC.

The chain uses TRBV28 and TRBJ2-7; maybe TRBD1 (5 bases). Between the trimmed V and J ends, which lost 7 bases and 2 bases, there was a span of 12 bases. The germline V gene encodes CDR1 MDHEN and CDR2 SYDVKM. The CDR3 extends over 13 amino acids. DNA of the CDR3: TGTGCCAGCACGGACACGCCGACCTACGAGCAGTACTTC. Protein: CASTDTPTYEQYF.

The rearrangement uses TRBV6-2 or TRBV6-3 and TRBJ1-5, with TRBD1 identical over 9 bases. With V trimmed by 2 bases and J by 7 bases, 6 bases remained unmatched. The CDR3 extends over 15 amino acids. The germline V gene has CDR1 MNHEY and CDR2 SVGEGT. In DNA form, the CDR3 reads TGTGCCAGCAGTTACCTGGGACAGGGCGGCCAGCCCCAGCATTTT. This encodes CASSYLGQGGQPQHF.

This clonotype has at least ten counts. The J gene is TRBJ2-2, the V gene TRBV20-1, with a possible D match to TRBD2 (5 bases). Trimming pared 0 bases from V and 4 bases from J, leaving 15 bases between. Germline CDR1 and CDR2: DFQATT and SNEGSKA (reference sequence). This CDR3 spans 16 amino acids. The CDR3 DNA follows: TGCAGTGCTAGAGATCTTCTGACCCGGGGCACCGGGGAGCTGTTTTTT. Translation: CSARDLLTRGTGELFF.

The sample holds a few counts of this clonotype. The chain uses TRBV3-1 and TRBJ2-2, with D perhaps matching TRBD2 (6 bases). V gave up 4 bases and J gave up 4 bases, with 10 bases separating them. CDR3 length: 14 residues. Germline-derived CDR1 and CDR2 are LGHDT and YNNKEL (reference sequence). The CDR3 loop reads CASSRSGSTGELFF. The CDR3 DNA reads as TGTGCCAGCAGCCGGAGCGGGTCCACCGGGGAGCTGTTTTTT.

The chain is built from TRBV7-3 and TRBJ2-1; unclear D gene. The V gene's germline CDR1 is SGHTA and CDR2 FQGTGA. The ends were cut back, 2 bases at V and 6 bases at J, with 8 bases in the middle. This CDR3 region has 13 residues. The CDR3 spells CASSLSLSNEQFF. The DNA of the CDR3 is TGTGCCAGCAGCTTATCTTTAAGCAATGAGCAGTTCTTC.

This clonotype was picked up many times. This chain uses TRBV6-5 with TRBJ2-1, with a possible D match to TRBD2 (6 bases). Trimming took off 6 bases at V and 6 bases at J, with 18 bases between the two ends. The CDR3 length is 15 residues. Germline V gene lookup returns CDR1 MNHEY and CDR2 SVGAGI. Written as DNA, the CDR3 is TGTGCCAGCAGGAGATCCGGGATAGCGGTCAATGAGCAGTTCTTC. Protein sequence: CASRRSGIAVNEQFF.

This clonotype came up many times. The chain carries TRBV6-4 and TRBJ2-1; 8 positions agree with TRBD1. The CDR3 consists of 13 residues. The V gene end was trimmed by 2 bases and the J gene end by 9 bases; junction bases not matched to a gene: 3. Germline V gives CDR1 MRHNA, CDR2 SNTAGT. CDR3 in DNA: TGTGCCAGCAGTGACGACAGGGGTGCTGAGCAGTTCTTC. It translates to CASSDDRGAEQFF.

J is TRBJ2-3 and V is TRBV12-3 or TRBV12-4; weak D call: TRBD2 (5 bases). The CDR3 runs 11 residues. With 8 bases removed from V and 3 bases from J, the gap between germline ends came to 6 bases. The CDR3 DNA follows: TGTGCCAGCGGGAGAACAGATACGCAGTATTTT. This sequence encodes CASGRTDTQYF.

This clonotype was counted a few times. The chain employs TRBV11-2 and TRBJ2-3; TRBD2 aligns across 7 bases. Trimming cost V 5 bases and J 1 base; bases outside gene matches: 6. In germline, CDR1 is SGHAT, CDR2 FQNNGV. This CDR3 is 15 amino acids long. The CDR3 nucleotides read TGTGCCAGCAGCCCGGGACTATCCCGCACAGATACGCAGTATTTT. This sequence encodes CASSPGLSRTDTQYF.

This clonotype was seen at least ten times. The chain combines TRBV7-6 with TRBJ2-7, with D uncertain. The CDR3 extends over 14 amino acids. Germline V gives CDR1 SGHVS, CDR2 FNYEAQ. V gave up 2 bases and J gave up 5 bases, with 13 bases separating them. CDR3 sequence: CASSLRQVTNEQYF. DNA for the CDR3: TGTGCCAGCAGCTTAAGGCAGGTTACCAACGAGCAGTACTTC. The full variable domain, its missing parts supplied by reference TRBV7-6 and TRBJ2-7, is GAGVSQSPRYKVTKRGQDVALRCDPISGHVSLYWYRQALGQGPEFLTYFNYEAQQDKSGLPNDRFSAERPEGSISTLTIQRTEQRDSAMYRCASSLRQVTNEQYFGPGTRLTVT.

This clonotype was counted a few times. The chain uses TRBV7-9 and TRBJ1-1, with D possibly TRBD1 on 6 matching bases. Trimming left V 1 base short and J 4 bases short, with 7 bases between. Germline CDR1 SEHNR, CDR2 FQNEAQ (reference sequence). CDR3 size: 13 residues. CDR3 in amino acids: CASSLEGGTEAFF. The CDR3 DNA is TGTGCCAGCAGCTTAGAGGGGGGCACTGAAGCTTTCTTT. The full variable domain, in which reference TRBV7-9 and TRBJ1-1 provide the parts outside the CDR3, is DTGVSQNPRHKITKRGQNVTFRCDPISEHNRLYWYRQTLGQGPEFLTYFQNEAQLEKSRLLSDRFSAERPKGSFSTLEIQRTEQGDSAMYLCASSLEGGTEAFFGQGTRLTVV.

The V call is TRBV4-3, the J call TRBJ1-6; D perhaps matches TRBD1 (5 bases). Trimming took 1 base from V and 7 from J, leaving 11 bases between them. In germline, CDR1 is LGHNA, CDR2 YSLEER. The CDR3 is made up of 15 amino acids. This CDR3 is CASSQVRGTNSPLHF. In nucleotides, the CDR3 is TGCGCCAGCAGCCAAGTAAGGGGCACCAATTCACCCCTCCACTTT.